This T cell receptor (beta chain) was profiled in a study of T cell changes during pregnancy in multiple sclerosis. Data came from immunoSEQ multiplex PCR; TCRdb stores just in-frame clones and leaves some out. The sample comprises 25,000 to 30,000 clones, 85% to 90% of which are singletons, and roughly 0.79% rests with the top ten. This specimen consisted of CD4+ T cells from peripheral blood mononuclear cells, obtained in the second trimester of pregnancy. The clonotype originates from a female donor with multiple sclerosis, enrolled in a pregnancy study.

Here the CDR3 reads CAWTSGGADTQYF. DNA of the CDR3: TGTGCCTGGACTAGCGGGGGGGCAGATACGCAGTATTTT. V and J are TRBV30 and TRBJ2-3; TRBD2 matches 12 bases. The germline CDR1 and CDR2 sequences are GTSNPN and SVGIG (reference sequence). The CDR3 spans 13 residues. The trim removed 4 bases at V and 4 bases at J, leaving 0 bases unmatched. Looking up the rest from reference TRBV30 and TRBJ2-3 gives the full variable domain: SQTIHQWPATLVQPVGSPLSLECTVEGTSNPNLYWYRQAAGRGLQLLFYSVGIGQISSEVPQNLSASRPQDRQFILSSKKLLLSDSGFYLCAWTSGGADTQYFGPGTRLTVL.